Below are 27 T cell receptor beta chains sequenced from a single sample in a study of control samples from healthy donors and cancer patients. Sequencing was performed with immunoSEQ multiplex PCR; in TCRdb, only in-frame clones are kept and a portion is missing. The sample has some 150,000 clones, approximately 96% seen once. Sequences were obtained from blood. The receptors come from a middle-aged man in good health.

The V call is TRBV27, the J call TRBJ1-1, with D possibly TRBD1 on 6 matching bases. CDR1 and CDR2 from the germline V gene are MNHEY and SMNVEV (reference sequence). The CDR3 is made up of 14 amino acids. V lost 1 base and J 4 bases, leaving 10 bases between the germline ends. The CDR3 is CASSLFGQPTEAFF. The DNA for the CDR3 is TGTGCCAGCAGTTTATTCGGACAGCCCACTGAAGCTTTCTTT.

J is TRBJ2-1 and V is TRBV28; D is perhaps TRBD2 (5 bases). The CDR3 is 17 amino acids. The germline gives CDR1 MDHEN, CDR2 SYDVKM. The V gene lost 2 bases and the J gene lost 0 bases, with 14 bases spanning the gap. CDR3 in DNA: TGTGCCAGCAGTTTAGTCCAGGTGGGGAGCTCCTACAATGAGCAGTTCTTC. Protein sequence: CASSLVQVGSSYNEQFF.

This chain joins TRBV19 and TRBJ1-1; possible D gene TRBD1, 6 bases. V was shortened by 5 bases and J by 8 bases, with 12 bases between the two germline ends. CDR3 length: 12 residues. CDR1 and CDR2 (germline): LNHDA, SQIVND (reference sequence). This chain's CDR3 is CASSPSRGEAFF. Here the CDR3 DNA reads TGTGCCAGTAGTCCTAGCAGGGGAGAAGCTTTCTTT.

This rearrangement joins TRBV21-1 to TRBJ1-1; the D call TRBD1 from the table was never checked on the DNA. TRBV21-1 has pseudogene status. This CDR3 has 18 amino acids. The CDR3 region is CASSQEKGARQDFSEAFF. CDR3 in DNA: TGTGCCAGCAGCCAAGAGAAAGGGGCGCGCCAGGATTTCTCTGAAGCTTTCTTT.

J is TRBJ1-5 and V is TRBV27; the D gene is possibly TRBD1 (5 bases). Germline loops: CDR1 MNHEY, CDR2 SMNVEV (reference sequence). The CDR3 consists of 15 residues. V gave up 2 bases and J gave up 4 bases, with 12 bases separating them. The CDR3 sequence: CASSLDSSQNQPQHF. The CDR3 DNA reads TGTGCCAGCAGTTTAGACAGTTCGCAGAATCAGCCCCAGCATTTT.

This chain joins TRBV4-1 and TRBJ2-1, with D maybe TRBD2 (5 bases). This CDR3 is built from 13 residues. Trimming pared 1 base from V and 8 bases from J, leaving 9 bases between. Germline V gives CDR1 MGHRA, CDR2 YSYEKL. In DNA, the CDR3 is TGCGCCAGCAGCCAAGTTCGGGGTTATGAGCAGTTCTTC. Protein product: CASSQVRGYEQFF.

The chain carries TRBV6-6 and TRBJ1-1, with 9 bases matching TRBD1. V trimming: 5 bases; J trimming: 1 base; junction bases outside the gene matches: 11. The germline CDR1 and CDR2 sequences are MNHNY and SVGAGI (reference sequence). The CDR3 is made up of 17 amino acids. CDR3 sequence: CASSPMGQGLGNTEAFF. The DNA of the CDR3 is TGTGCCAGCAGTCCAATGGGACAGGGACTTGGGAACACTGAAGCTTTCTTT.

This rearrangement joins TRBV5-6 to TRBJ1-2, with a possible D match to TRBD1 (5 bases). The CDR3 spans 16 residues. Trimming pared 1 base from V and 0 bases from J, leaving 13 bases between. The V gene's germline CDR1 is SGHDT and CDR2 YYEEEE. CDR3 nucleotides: TGTGCCAGCAGCTTGATGGGGACGCCGGCTAACTATGGCTACACCTTC. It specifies CASSLMGTPANYGYTF.

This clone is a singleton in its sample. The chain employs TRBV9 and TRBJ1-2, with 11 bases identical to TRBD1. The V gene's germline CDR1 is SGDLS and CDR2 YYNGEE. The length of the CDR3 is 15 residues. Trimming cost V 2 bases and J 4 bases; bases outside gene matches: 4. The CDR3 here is CASSVGTGGFYGYTF. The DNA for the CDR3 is TGTGCCAGCAGCGTGGGGACAGGGGGGTTCTATGGCTACACCTTC.

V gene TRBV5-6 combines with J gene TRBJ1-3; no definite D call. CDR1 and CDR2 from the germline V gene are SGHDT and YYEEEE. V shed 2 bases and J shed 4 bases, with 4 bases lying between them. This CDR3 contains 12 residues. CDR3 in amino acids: CASSLGGNTIYF. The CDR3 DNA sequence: TGTGCCAGCAGCTTAGGCGGAAACACCATATATTTT. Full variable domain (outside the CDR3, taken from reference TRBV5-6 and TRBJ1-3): DAGVTQSPTHLIKTRGQQVTLRCSPKSGHDTVSWYQQALGQGPQFIFQYYEEEERQRGNFPDRFSGHQFPNYSSELNVNALLLGDSALYLCASSLGGNTIYFGEGSWLTVV.

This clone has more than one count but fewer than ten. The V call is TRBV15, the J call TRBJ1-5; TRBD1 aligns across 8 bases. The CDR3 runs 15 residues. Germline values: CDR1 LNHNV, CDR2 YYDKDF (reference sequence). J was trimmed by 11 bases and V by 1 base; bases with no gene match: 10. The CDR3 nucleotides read TGTGCCACCAGCAGAGGGGGGCAGGGGGCTCCAGCCCAGCATTTT. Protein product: CATSRGGQGAPAQHF.

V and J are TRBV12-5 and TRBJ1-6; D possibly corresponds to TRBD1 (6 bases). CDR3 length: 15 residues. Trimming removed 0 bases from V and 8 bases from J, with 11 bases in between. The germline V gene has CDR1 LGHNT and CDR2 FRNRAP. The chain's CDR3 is CASGLVGGGYSPLHF. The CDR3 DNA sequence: TGTGCTAGTGGTTTGGTAGGGGGAGGGTATTCACCCCTCCACTTT.

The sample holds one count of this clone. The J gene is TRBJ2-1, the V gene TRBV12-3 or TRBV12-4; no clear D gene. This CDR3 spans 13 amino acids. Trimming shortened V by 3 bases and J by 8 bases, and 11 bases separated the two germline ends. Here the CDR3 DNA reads TGTGCCAGCAGTTTGGGTAGTCTCGATGAGCAGTTCTTC. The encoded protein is CASSLGSLDEQFF.

CDR3 protein: CASSKFTDTQYF. CDR3 nucleotide sequence: TGTGCCAGCAGCAAATTCACAGATACGCAGTATTTT. This rearrangement joins TRBV7-9 to TRBJ2-3; the D is unclear. Germline-derived CDR1 and CDR2 are SEHNR and FQNEAQ (reference sequence). This CDR3 is 12 amino acids long. With 5 bases removed from V and 2 bases from J, the gap between germline ends came to 5 bases. Combining the CDR3 with reference TRBV7-9 and TRBJ2-3 gives the whole variable domain DTGVSQNPRHKITKRGQNVTFRCDPISEHNRLYWYRQTLGQGPEFLTYFQNEAQLEKSRLLSDRFSAERPKGSFSTLEIQRTEQGDSAMYLCASSKFTDTQYFGPGTRLTVL.

The CDR3 DNA follows: TGTGCCAGCAAGGGTGGCTATGAGCAGTTCTTC. Its translation is CASKGGYEQFF. This rearrangement joins TRBV28 to TRBJ2-1; no firm D call. This CDR3 has 11 amino acids. Germline CDR1 and CDR2: MDHEN and SYDVKM. Trimming removed 7 bases from V and 8 bases from J, with 9 bases in between.

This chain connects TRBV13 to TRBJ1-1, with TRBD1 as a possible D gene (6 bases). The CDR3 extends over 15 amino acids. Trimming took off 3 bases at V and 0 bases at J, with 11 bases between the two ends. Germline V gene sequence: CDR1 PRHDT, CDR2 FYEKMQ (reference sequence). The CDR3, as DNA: TGTGCCAGCAGCTTTGGCGGACAGATGAACACTGAAGCTTTCTTT. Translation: CASSFGGQMNTEAFF.

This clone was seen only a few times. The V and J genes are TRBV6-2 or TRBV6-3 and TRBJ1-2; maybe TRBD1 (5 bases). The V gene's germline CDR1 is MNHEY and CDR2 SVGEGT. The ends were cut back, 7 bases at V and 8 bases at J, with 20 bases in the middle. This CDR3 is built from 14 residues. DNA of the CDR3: TGTGCCAGCACCCCAACCGGGGGGGTTAACGGCTACACCTTC. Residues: CASTPTGGVNGYTF.

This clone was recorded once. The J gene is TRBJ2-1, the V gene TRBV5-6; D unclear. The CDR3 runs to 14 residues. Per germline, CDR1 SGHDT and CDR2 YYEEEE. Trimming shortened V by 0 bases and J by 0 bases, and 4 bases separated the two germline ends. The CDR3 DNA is TGTGCCAGCAGCTTGGACTTCTCCTACAATGAGCAGTTCTTC. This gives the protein CASSLDFSYNEQFF. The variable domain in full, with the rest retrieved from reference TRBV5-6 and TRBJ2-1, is DAGVTQSPTHLIKTRGQQVTLRCSPKSGHDTVSWYQQALGQGPQFIFQYYEEEERQRGNFPDRFSGHQFPNYSSELNVNALLLGDSALYLCASSLDFSYNEQFFGPGTRLTVL.

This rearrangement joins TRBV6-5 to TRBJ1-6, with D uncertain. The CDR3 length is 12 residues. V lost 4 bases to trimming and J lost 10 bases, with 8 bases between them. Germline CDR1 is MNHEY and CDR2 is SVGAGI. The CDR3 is CASSSPPSPLHF. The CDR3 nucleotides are TGTGCCAGCAGTTCCCCCCCCTCACCCCTCCACTTT.

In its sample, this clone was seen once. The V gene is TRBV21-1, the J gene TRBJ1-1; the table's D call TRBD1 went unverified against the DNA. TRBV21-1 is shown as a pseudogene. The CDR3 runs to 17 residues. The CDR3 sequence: CASSNDEPGALNTEAFF. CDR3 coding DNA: TGTGCCAGCAGCAATGATGAGCCAGGGGCTCTGAACACTGAAGCTTTCTTT.

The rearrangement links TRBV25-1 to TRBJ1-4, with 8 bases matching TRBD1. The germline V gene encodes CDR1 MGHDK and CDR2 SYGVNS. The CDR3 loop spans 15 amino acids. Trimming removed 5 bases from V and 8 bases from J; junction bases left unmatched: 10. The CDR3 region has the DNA TGTGCCAGCAGTTCACCTGGACAGGGATCGGAAAAACTGTTTTTT. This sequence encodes CASSSPGQGSEKLFF.

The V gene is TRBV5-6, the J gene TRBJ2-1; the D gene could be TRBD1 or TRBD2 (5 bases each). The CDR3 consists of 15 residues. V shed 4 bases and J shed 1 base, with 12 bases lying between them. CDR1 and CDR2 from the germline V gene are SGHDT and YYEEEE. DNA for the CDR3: TGTGCCAGCAGCCGCGTCGGGGCGTCCTACAATGAGCAGTTCTTC. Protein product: CASSRVGASYNEQFF.

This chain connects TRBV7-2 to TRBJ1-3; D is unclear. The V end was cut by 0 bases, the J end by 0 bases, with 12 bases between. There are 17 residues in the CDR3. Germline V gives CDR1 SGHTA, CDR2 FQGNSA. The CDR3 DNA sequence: TGTGCCAGCAGCTTAGCGTCACAGACTCACTCTGGAAACACCATATATTTT. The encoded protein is CASSLASQTHSGNTIYF. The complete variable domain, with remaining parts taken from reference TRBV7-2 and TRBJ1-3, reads GAGVSQSPSNKVTEKGKDVELRCDPISGHTALYWYRQSLGQGLEFLIYFQGNSAPDKSGLPSDRFSAERTGGSVSTLTIQRTQQEDSAVYLCASSLASQTHSGNTIYFGEGSWLTVV.

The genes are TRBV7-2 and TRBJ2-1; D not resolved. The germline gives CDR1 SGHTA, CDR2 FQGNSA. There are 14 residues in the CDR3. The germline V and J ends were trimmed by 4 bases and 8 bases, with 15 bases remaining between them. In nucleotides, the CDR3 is TGTGCCAGCAGCTCCGGGCCCCACCGCGATGAGCAGTTCTTC. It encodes CASSSGPHRDEQFF.

CDR3 coding DNA: TGTGCCAGCAGTTTAGATCTCTCCGGCCCGAACACTGAAGCTTTCTTT. It is translated as CASSLDLSGPNTEAFF. This chain uses TRBV28 with TRBJ1-1; the D is unclear. Germline CDR1 is MDHEN and CDR2 is SYDVKM. V was trimmed by 2 bases and J by 1 base, leaving 14 bases between them. The CDR3 spans 16 residues.

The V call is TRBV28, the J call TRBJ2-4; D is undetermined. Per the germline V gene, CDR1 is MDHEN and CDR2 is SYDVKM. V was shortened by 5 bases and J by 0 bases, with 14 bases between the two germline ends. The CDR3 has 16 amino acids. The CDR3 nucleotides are TGTGCCAGCAGTGGGTGGCAGGTATTAGCCAAAAACATTCAGTACTTC. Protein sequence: CASSGWQVLAKNIQYF.

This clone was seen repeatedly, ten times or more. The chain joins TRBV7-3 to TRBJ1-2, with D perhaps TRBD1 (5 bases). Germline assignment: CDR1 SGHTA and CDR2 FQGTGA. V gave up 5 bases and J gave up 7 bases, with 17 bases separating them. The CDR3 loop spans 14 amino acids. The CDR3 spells CASSPTPGRGGYTF. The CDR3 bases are TGTGCCAGCAGCCCCACTCCGGGACGGGGTGGCTACACCTTC.